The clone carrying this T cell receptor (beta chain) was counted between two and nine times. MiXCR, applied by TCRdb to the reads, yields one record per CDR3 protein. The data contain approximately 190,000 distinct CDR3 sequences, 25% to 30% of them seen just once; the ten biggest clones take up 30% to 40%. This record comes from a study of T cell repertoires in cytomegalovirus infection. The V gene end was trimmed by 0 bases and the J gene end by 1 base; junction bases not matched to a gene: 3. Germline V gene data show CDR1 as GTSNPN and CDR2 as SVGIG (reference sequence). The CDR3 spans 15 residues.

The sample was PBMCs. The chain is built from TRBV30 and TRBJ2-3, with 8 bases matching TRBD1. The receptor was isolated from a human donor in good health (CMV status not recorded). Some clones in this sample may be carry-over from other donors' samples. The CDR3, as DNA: TGTGCCTGGAGTGTACCACAGGGGGGCACAGATACGCAGTATTTT. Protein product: CAWSVPQGGTDTQYF.